This T cell receptor (beta chain) stems from a study of blood T cells in healthy people across ages. A J-beta primer mix and a sample-barcoded 5' primer were used in a second PCR of about 7 to 12 cycles. TCRdb itself ran the 5' RACE reads through MiXCR, one entry per CDR3 protein. Among some 1.1 million distinct CDR3 sequences listed, around two fifths were seen once. This clonotype came up a few times. CDR1 DFQATT and CDR2 SNEGSKA come from the germline V gene (reference sequence). This CDR3 has 14 amino acids. Trimming shortened V by 2 bases and J by 1 base, and 11 bases separated the two germline ends.

Sequenced sample: blood. The V and J genes are TRBV20-1 and TRBJ1-1; no clear D gene. This receptor was obtained from a man aged 18-30 years in good health. DNA for the CDR3: TGCAGTGCTAGACCAATAGTCTCGAACACTGAAGCTTTCTTT. This gives the protein CSARPIVSNTEAFF.